This is a list of T cell receptor delta chains from one sample in a study of γδ T cells in repeated Plasmodium falciparum infection. TCRdb re-called the multiplex PCR reads through CATT. The profile shows about 93,000 delta-chain clones, roughly 0.98% of them singletons. The material sequenced was gamma-delta T cells from blood. These TCRs come from a pool of human donors (malaria-infected and uninfected, not separated). The CDR3 runs from the conserved cysteine through the conserved F or W. A D gene is named only where the DNA matches it firmly. A row's size may be missing; if present it is once, few, many or a size class.

size	V	D	J	CDR3	DNA
many	TRDV1	TRDD3	TRDJ1	CALGASTPLEYWGILTATDKLIF	TGTGCTCTTGGGGCTTCGACCCCACTCGAGTACTGGGGGATCCTCACTGCCACCGATAAACTCATCTTT
many	TRDV1	TRDD3	TRDJ1	CALGELLLKLGVRGSDKLIF	TGTGCTCTTGGGGAACTGCTCTTAAAACTGGGGGTGAGAGGGTCCGATAAACTCATCTTT
many	TRDV2	TRDD3	TRDJ1	CACADLGAYTDKLIF	TGTGCCTGTGCGGACCTGGGGGCCTACACCGATAAACTCATCTTT
medium-sized	TRDV1	.	TRDJ1	CALGRNIRTDKLIF	TGTGCTCTTGGGAGGAACATCAGGACCGATAAACTCATCTTT
medium-sized	TRDV2	TRDD3	TRDJ1	CACDTGGPDTGGRAPYTDKLIF	TGTGCCTGTGACACCGGAGGCCCGGATACTGGGGGACGCGCACCGTACACCGATAAACTCATCTTT
medium-sized	TRDV1	TRDD3	TRDJ1	CALRTGGLVYTDKLIF	TGTGCTTTAAGAACTGGGGGATTGGTGTACACCGATAAACTCATCTTT
many	TRDV1	TRDD3	TRDJ1	CALGETGFPPTRGISYTDKLIF	TGTGCTCTTGGGGAAACCGGCTTCCCACCGACTAGGGGGATTTCGTACACCGATAAACTCATCTTT
medium-sized	TRDV1	TRDD3	TRDJ1	CALGKLIQSKEGYWGMRGSYTDKLIF	TGTGCTCTTGGGAAACTAATCCAGTCCAAAGAGGGGTACTGGGGGATGAGAGGATCGTACACCGATAAACTCATCTTT
many	TRDV1	.	TRDJ1	CALGEGPAPLRSRADKLIF	TGTGCTCTTGGGGAAGGACCGGCTCCGCTCCGATCCAGGGCCGATAAACTCATCTTT
many	TRDV2	TRDD3	TRDJ1	CACDPVPDAGGDEHDKLIF	TGTGCCTGTGACCCCGTTCCTGATGCTGGGGGCGATGAACACGATAAACTCATCTTT
many	TRDV2	TRDD3	TRDJ1	CACDSVLGDPRYTDKLIF	TGTGCCTGTGACTCCGTACTGGGGGACCCGAGGTACACCGATAAACTCATCTTT
medium-sized	TRAV36/DV7	TRDD3	TRDJ1	CAVSNTGGYYTDKLIF	TGTGCTGTGTCCAATACTGGGGGATATTACACCGATAAACTCATCTTT
medium-sized	TRDV2	TRDD3	TRDJ1	CACDPKVLGATYTDKLIF	TGTGCCTGTGACCCGAAGGTACTGGGGGCTACGTACACCGATAAACTCATCTTT
many	TRDV1	TRDD3	TRDJ1	CALGEPLSYWGILPTDKLIF	TGTGCTCTTGGGGAACCCCTTTCCTACTGGGGGATACTCCCCACCGATAAACTCATCTTT
.	TRDV1	TRDD3	TRDJ1	CALGELRPGGYTDKLIF	TGTGCTCTTGGGGAACTTCGGCCTGGGGGATACACCGATAAACTCATCTTT
many	TRDV2	TRDD3	TRDJ1	CACDTILRTGDKTDKLIF	TGTGCCTGTGACACCATTCTCCGTACTGGGGATAAGACCGATAAACTCATCTTT
medium-sized	TRDV1	TRDD3	TRDJ1	CALGTHLGDKYNTDKLIF	TGTGCTCTTGGGACCCACCTGGGGGATAAGTATAACACCGATAAACTCATCTTT
many	TRDV1	.	TRDJ1	CALTLGDTPYTDKLIF	TGTGCTCTTACCCTCGGAGATACGCCTTACACCGATAAACTCATCTTT
many	TRDV1	TRDD3	TRDJ1	CALGEAVPSYYKTGGYSYTDKLIF	TGTGCTCTTGGGGAAGCTGTACCTTCCTACTATAAAACTGGGGGATACTCGTACACCGATAAACTCATCTTT
many	TRDV1	TRDD3	TRDJ1	CALGELSVYAGPGGYGTALDTDKLIF	TGTGCTCTTGGGGAACTTTCCGTCTACGCGGGACCTGGGGGATACGGGACAGCTTTGGACACCGATAAACTCATCTTT
many	TRDV1	TRDD3	TRDJ1	CALGEPYSAFLRLSGRWRGLGDTPDKLIF	TGTGCTCTTGGGGAGCCCTACTCGGCCTTCCTACGTCTGTCGGGTAGATGGAGAGGACTGGGGGATACGCCCGATAAACTCATCTTT
many	TRDV1	.	TRDJ1	CALGAPLLRTAKLIF	TGTGCTCTTGGGGCACCCCTCCTCCGTACCGCTAAACTCATCTTT
many	TRDV1	TRDD3	TRDJ1	CALGEEMRFRTGVYTDKLIF	TGTGCTCTTGGGGAAGAGATGCGGTTCAGAACTGGGGTGTACACCGATAAACTCATCTTT
medium-sized	TRDV2	TRDD3	TRDJ1	CACDTGYWGKPGTDKLIF	TGTGCCTGTGACACCGGGTACTGGGGGAAACCCGGGACCGATAAACTCATCTTT
many	TRDV1	.	TRDJ1	CALGGLMPEYPYTDKLIF	TGTGCTCTTGGGGGCCTTATGCCAGAATACCCGTACACCGATAAACTCATCTTT
many	TRDV1	.	TRDJ1	CALGEGPFGLPSATYWGSPYTDKLIF	TGTGCTCTTGGGGAAGGGCCTTTCGGCCTTCCTTCCGCCACGTACTGGGGATCCCCTTACACCGATAAACTCATCTTT
many	TRDV1	.	TRDJ1	CALGEMVLPRPYTDKLIF	TGTGCTCTTGGGGAAATGGTGCTTCCCCGACCATATACCGATAAACTCATCTTT
medium-sized	TRDV1	TRDD3	TRDJ1	CALGEELGDELIF	TGTGCTCTTGGGGAAGAACTGGGGGATGAACTCATCTTT